This T cell receptor beta chain is drawn from a study of shared clonotypes between healthy human individuals. Study results and limitations: Among the subsets, naive ones generally showed larger estimated richness than memory ones. Sampling covered blood only; tissue repertoires likely differ.

Researchers divided each subset's genomic DNA evenly across several immunoSEQ plates. Sequenced by immunoSEQ multiplex PCR; TCRdb stores in-frame clones only, minus some. The sample contains a few million clones, roughly 95% of which appear only once. Details on this clone: The target antigen is unknown.

As defined, naive CD8 cells were CD45RO-negative and positively selected for CCR7, with terminally differentiated effector memory CD45RA+ cells excluded. The source material was naive CD8+ T cells from PBMCs. The receptor was derived from a man aged 18-30 years in good health. Some clones in this sample may be carry-over from other donors' samples.

In nucleotides, the CDR3 is TGTGCCAGCAGCCCACGGACAGGGGTTAATGAAAAACTGTTTTTT. Translation: CASSPRTGVNEKLFF. This chain connects TRBV9 to TRBJ1-4, with 9 bases lining up with TRBD1. V gave up 4 bases and J gave up 4 bases; unmatched junction bases: 5. CDR1 and CDR2 from the germline V gene are SGDLS and YYNGEE. This CDR3 contains 15 residues.